The 29 T cell receptor beta chains reported below all come from one sample, sequenced in a study of T cells in women clearing cervical HPV infection. Measured with immunoSEQ multiplex PCR; TCRdb has only the in-frame clones, and not every one. This table lists fewer than 35,000 clones. Sequences were obtained from blood buffy coat. The source of these receptors is a woman aged 18 to 75 with a cervical HPV16 infection that either progressed to CIN3+ or cleared (not recorded which).

Remarks on this clone: The read halts 3 residues ahead of the CDR3 end, with the missing end drawn from the germline J gene. The J gene is TRBJ2-1, the V gene TRBV18; 10 bases agree with TRBD2. Unmatched junction bases numbered 8, after V lost 1 base and J lost 8 bases. This CDR3 is built from 16 residues. Germline CDR1 is KGHSH and CDR2 is LQKENI. The CDR3 loop reads CASSPRSGGAYHEQFF. The sequenced part of the CDR3 DNA is TGTGCCAGCTCACCACGAAGCGGGGGGGCTTACCATGAG.

Of note for this clone: The CDR3 end falls 3 residues outside the read, so it is completed with the germline J gene. This chain uses TRBV18 with TRBJ2-7; 14 bases line up with TRBD2. J was trimmed by 6 bases and V by 3 bases; bases with no gene match: 7. The germline V gene encodes CDR1 KGHSH and CDR2 LQKENI. The CDR3 runs 16 residues. The CDR3 DNA, read in part, is TGTGCCAGCTCACCGGGACTAGCGGGGGTTGGCGGCGAG. This encodes CASSPGLAGVGGE. The complete CDR3 sequence is CASSPGLAGVGGEQYF.

Comment on this clone: The read terminates 3 residues before the CDR3 end, so the remaining end is supplied by the germline J gene. The rearrangement joins TRBV7-3 to TRBJ1-1, with D uncertain. CDR1 and CDR2 from the germline V gene are SGHTA and FQGTGA. V shed 5 bases and J shed 4 bases, with 11 bases lying between them. CDR3 length equals 13 residues. CDR3 protein: CASSPSGFTEAFF. CDR3 DNA (partial): TGTGCCAGCAGCCCGTCGGGGTTCACTGAA.

CDR3 DNA (partial): TGTGCCAGTACCCCCACAGGGGAGGACTATGGT. Protein product: CASTPTGEDYG. The whole CDR3 is CASTPTGEDYGQYF. The chain is built from TRBV19 and TRBJ2-4; weak D call: TRBD1 (7 bases). The read comes to an end 3 residues before the CDR3 does, leaving the germline J gene to fill in the end. CDR3 length equals 14 residues. Per germline, CDR1 LNHDA and CDR2 SQIVND (reference sequence). The full variable domain, its missing parts supplied by reference TRBV19 and TRBJ2-4, is DGGITQSPKYLFRKEGQNVTLSCEQNLNHDAMYWYRQDPGQGLRLIYYSQIVNDFQKGDIAEGYSVSREKKESFPLTVTSAQKNPTAFYLCASTPTGEDYGQYFGAGTRLSVL.

On this clone itself: The read ends 3 residues early relative to the CDR3; the germline J gene fills the gap. The chain joins TRBV30 to TRBJ2-2; D may be TRBD1 (5 bases). CDR1 and CDR2 (germline): GTSNPN, SVGIG (reference sequence). The CDR3 sequence is 16 residues long. CDR3 loop: CAWSERGGANNEKLFF. The CDR3 bases that were read are TGTGCCTGGAGTGAAAGGGGCGGCGCAAATAATGAAAAG.

Points on this clone: The read comes to an end 3 residues before the CDR3 does, leaving the germline J gene to fill in the end. The V and J genes are TRBV5-6 and TRBJ1-5, with D perhaps TRBD1 (5 bases). This CDR3 is built from 15 residues. Germline V gives CDR1 SGHDT, CDR2 YYEEEE. Trimming stripped 1 base from V and 6 bases from J, with 14 bases between. The sequenced CDR3 bases are TGTGCCAGCAGCTTGAGGGGCGGATCGGGTCAGCCC. This encodes CASSLRGGSGQP. The full CDR3 reads CASSLRGGSGQPQHF.

Regarding this clone: The DNA ends 3 residues before the CDR3 does, and the rest of the CDR3 is filled in from the germline J gene. This chain joins TRBV18 and TRBJ1-2, with TRBD1 identical over 8 bases. CDR3 size: 15 residues. The J segment lost 2 bases and the V segment lost 3 bases, leaving 5 bases of the junction unmatched. The germline V gene encodes CDR1 KGHSH and CDR2 LQKENI. The part of the CDR3 DNA that was read is TGTGCCAGCTCACCCCGGACAGGGAGGAACTATGGC. As protein: CASSPRTGRNYG. The whole CDR3 sequence reads CASSPRTGRNYGYTF.

Comments on this clone: The sequence runs out 3 residues before the end of the CDR3; the remainder is reconstructed from the germline J gene. The chain carries TRBV11-2 and TRBJ1-1; D uncertain. This CDR3 has 15 residues. V was cut by 2 bases and J by 2 bases, with 12 bases left in between. The V gene's germline CDR1 is SGHAT and CDR2 FQNNGV. Here the CDR3 reads CASSLIQSVNTEAFF. CDR3 DNA, as far as it was read: TGTGCCAGCAGCTTAATCCAGTCAGTTAACACTGAA.

For this clone: The read ends 3 residues early relative to the CDR3; the germline J gene fills the gap. This sequence joins TRBV11-1 and TRBJ1-6, with D uncertain. Trimming shortened V by 0 bases and J by 8 bases, and 5 bases separated the two germline ends. The CDR3 spans 13 residues. Germline CDR1 reads SGHAT; CDR2 reads FQDESV (reference sequence). The DNA read from the CDR3 is TGTGCCAGCAGCTTAGCGCGGGATTCACCC. It codes for CASSLARDSP. The whole CDR3 sequence is CASSLARDSPLHF.

Worth noting for this clone: The read falls 3 residues short of the CDR3 end, and the missing part is taken from the germline J gene. The rearrangement uses TRBV7-6 and TRBJ1-5; 8 bases agree with TRBD1. V trimming: 4 bases; J trimming: 6 bases; junction bases outside the gene matches: 8. The CDR3 runs to 15 residues. CDR1 and CDR2 (germline): SGHVS, FNYEAQ. The sequenced part of the CDR3 DNA is TGTGCCAGCAGCTCAGGACAGGGCGCGGGTCAGCCC. It yields the protein CASSSGQGAGQP. The complete CDR3 reads CASSSGQGAGQPQHF.

As to this clone: The read falls 3 residues short of the CDR3 end, and the missing part is taken from the germline J gene. This chain uses TRBV29-1 with TRBJ2-1; tentatively, D is TRBD2 (6 bases). This CDR3 spans 16 amino acids. The V end was cut by 7 bases, the J end by 0 bases, with 19 bases between. CDR1 SQVTM and CDR2 ANQGSEA come from the germline V gene. The CDR3 DNA, read in part, is TGCAGCGCGCGACGTACTGCGGGGAGCTCCTACAATGAG. Protein sequence: CSARRTAGSSYNE. The full CDR3 is CSARRTAGSSYNEQFF.

About this clone itself: With the read ending 3 residues before the CDR3 end, the germline J gene is used to fill in that end. Other DNA variants within this sample encode the same CDR3. The chain uses TRBV10-3 and TRBJ1-3, with 7 bases identical to TRBD1. Germline V gene lookup returns CDR1 ENHRY and CDR2 SYGVKD. Unmatched junction bases numbered 8, after V lost 7 bases and J lost 8 bases. The CDR3 length is 13 residues. CDR3 in amino acids: CAIKRGLRDTIYF. The CDR3 bases that were read are TGTGCCATCAAGAGGGGGCTAAGAGACACC.

Note on this clone: The read gets to within 3 residues of the CDR3 end, and the germline J gene fills in the rest. The genes are TRBV18 and TRBJ1-1; TRBD1 is a possible D gene (5 bases). CDR1 and CDR2 from the germline V gene are KGHSH and LQKENI. This CDR3 has 12 amino acids. V shed 10 bases and J shed 1 base, with 10 bases lying between them. CDR3 sequence reads: CATHQGNTEAFF. The sequenced CDR3 bases are TGTGCCACCCACCAGGGGAACACTGAA.

In the case of this clone: The CDR3 end falls 3 residues outside the read, so it is completed with the germline J gene. The chain carries TRBV5-6 and TRBJ2-7; D is possibly TRBD1 (6 bases). V lost 1 base to trimming and J lost 0 bases, with 8 bases between them. CDR1 and CDR2 (germline): SGHDT, YYEEEE. The CDR3 runs to 14 residues. The CDR3 DNA, read in part, is TGTGCCAGCAGCTTGTTGGACAGCTCCTACGAG. Protein product: CASSLLDSSYE. The full-length CDR3 reads as CASSLLDSSYEQYF.

Regarding this clone: The read terminates 3 residues before the CDR3 end, so the remaining end is supplied by the germline J gene. V gene TRBV18 combines with J gene TRBJ2-3; D uncertain. The germline V gene encodes CDR1 KGHSH and CDR2 LQKENI. The germline V and J ends were trimmed by 2 bases and 4 bases, with 16 bases remaining between them. This CDR3 has 16 residues. The CDR3 sequence: CASSPRSPITSDTQYF. Partial CDR3 DNA: TGTGCCAGCTCACCAAGGTCCCCGATCACCTCAGATACG.

A word on this clone: The read gets to within 3 residues of the CDR3 end, and the germline J gene fills in the rest. This rearrangement joins TRBV18 to TRBJ1-2; possible D gene TRBD1, 6 bases. The CDR3 extends over 13 amino acids. V was clipped by 2 bases and J by 4 bases, with 8 bases between them. The germline gives CDR1 KGHSH, CDR2 LQKENI. Here the CDR3 reads CASSPGDTYGYTF. The part of the CDR3 DNA that was read is TGTGCCAGCTCACCAGGGGACACCTATGGC.

Note on this clone: Read coverage stops 3 residues before the CDR3 terminus; the germline J gene supplies the remainder. The chain couples TRBV2 to TRBJ2-4, with D maybe TRBD1 (5 bases). The germline V gene encodes CDR1 SNHLY and CDR2 FYNNEI. The CDR3 length is 15 residues. The CDR3 bases that were read are TGTGCCAGCAGGGACGCAGGGTTTAGCAATCAGCCT. Translation gives CASRDAGFSNQP. The full CDR3 sequence reads CASRDAGFSNQPQYF.

About this clone: Read data end 3 residues before the CDR3 end; the end is taken from the germline J gene. The V gene is TRBV4-1, the J gene TRBJ1-2; D unclear. The V end lost 1 base, the J end lost 0 bases, and 18 bases lay between the germline ends. Per germline, CDR1 MGHRA and CDR2 YSYEKL. This CDR3 is built from 18 residues. The covered CDR3 bases are TGCGCCAGCAGCCAAGCCCCTAGATCCCCAGTAGCTAACTATGGC. Translating it yields CASSQAPRSPVANYG. The complete CDR3 sequence is CASSQAPRSPVANYGYTF.

About this clone: The read terminates 3 residues before the CDR3 end, so the remaining end is supplied by the germline J gene. This chain uses TRBV19 with TRBJ1-2, with D perhaps matching TRBD1 (6 bases). This CDR3 has 15 amino acids. CDR1 is LNHDA, CDR2 SQIVND, per germline (reference sequence). The CDR3 DNA, read in part, is TGTGCCAGTAGTATAGGGGCACAGGGAACCTACGAC. It is translated as CASSIGAQGTYD. The CDR3 reads in full as CASSIGAQGTYDYTF.

As concerns this clone: The read falls 3 residues short of the CDR3 end, and the missing part is taken from the germline J gene. The V call is TRBV7-2, the J call TRBJ2-5; maybe TRBD2 (6 bases). V was trimmed by 2 bases and J by 5 bases, leaving 15 bases between them. Germline V gives CDR1 SGHTA, CDR2 FQGNSA. The CDR3 spans 15 residues. The CDR3 DNA, read in part, is TGTGCCAGCAGCTTACTGCCGGGGGTTGGTGAGACC. Protein product: CASSLLPGVGET. The whole CDR3 sequence is CASSLLPGVGETQYF.

Comment on this clone: The identical CDR3 is also encoded by other nucleotide sequences in the sample. The CDR3 bases that were read are TGTGCCAGCAGCTTGGACAGGGCCCGAGGC. Translating gives CASSLDRARG. The whole CDR3 sequence reads CASSLDRARGYTF. The chain combines TRBV11-2 with TRBJ1-2; 8 bases map to TRBD1. The observed sequence ends 3 residues before the CDR3 terminus, with the missing tail filled in from the germline J gene. The CDR3 covers 13 residues. Per germline, CDR1 SGHAT and CDR2 FQNNGV.

On this clone itself: The read finishes 3 residues shy of the CDR3 end, and the germline J gene is used to complete it. The V gene is TRBV20-1, the J gene TRBJ1-1, with no clear D. This CDR3 contains 11 residues. The germline V gene encodes CDR1 DFQATT and CDR2 SNEGSKA (reference sequence). V was clipped by 8 bases and J by 1 base, with 8 bases between them. The CDR3 protein is CSPTENTEAFF. CDR3 DNA, as far as it was read: TGCAGTCCCACAGAGAACACTGAA.

Notes on this clone: The observed sequence ends 3 residues before the CDR3 terminus, with the missing tail filled in from the germline J gene. The genes are TRBV28 and TRBJ2-7; TRBD1 matches 7 bases. V lost 5 bases to trimming and J lost 5 bases; unmatched junction nucleotides: 9. CDR1 and CDR2 (germline): MDHEN, SYDVKM. This CDR3 is 14 amino acids long. Here the CDR3 reads CASSLQTGSDEQYF. The CDR3 bases that were read are TGTGCCAGCAGTCTTCAGACAGGGTCGGACGAG. Full variable domain (outside the CDR3, taken from reference TRBV28 and TRBJ2-7): DVKVTQSSRYLVKRTGEKVFLECVQDMDHENMFWYRQDPGLGLRLIYFSYDVKMKEKGDIPEGYSVSREKKERFSLILESASTNQTSMYLCASSLQTGSDEQYFGPGTRLTVT.

For this clone: Sequencing ends 3 residues short of the CDR3 end; the germline J gene provides the rest. The chain links TRBV2 to TRBJ1-2; TRBD1 aligns across 8 bases. Per the germline V gene, CDR1 is SNHLY and CDR2 is FYNNEI. Trimming cost V 5 bases and J 6 bases; bases outside gene matches: 5. The CDR3 has 13 residues. Partial CDR3 DNA: TGTGCCAGCAGTTTAGACAGGGGACATGGC. Residues: CASSLDRGHG. The full CDR3 protein reads CASSLDRGHGYTF.

As to this clone: The CDR3 end lies 3 residues beyond the end of the read and is filled in from the germline J gene. The rearrangement uses TRBV2 and TRBJ1-2, with D unresolved. V was trimmed by 3 bases and J by 3 bases, leaving 5 bases between them. CDR3 length equals 12 residues. CDR1 and CDR2 (germline): SNHLY, FYNNEI. CDR3 residues: CASSESDYGYTF. The part of the CDR3 DNA that was read is TGTGCCAGCAGTGAGTCTGACTATGGC.

About this clone itself: The read gets to within 3 residues of the CDR3 end, and the germline J gene fills in the rest. J is TRBJ1-5 and V is TRBV18; the D gene is possibly TRBD1 (6 bases). Germline assignment: CDR1 KGHSH and CDR2 LQKENI. This CDR3 is 15 amino acids long. The V gene lost 3 bases and the J gene lost 5 bases, with 14 bases spanning the gap. CDR3 in amino acids: CASSPTGMVDQPQHF. The sequenced part of the CDR3 DNA is TGTGCCAGCTCACCGACAGGTATGGTGGATCAGCCC.

With regard to this clone: The read stops 3 residues short of the end of the CDR3; the missing end is completed from the germline J gene. The gene calls are TRBV5-1 and TRBJ1-1, with 10 bases aligning to TRBD1. Trimming cost V 3 bases and J 5 bases; bases outside gene matches: 7. Germline assignment: CDR1 SGHRS and CDR2 YFSETQ. This CDR3 spans 15 amino acids. CDR3 bases read: TGCGCCAGCAGCTCCACGACAGGGGGCATGACTGAA. This translates into CASSSTTGGMTE. The whole CDR3 sequence is CASSSTTGGMTEAFF.

Turning to this clone: The missing CDR3 end, 3 residues past where the read stops, is filled in from the germline J gene. The chain has TRBV18 and TRBJ1-2; 8 bases are shared with TRBD1. CDR3 length equals 14 residues. CDR1 is KGHSH, CDR2 LQKENI, per germline. The CDR3 loop is CASLRDRQNNDYTF. The CDR3 DNA, read in part, is TGTGCCAGCTTACGGGACAGGCAGAACAATGAC.

Comment on this clone: With the read ending 3 residues before the CDR3 end, the germline J gene is used to fill in that end. The chain uses TRBV19 and TRBJ2-2, with 12 bases lining up with TRBD1. The germline V gene has CDR1 LNHDA and CDR2 SQIVND (reference sequence). This CDR3 region has 17 residues. Germline trimming cut 5 bases from V and 5 bases from J; bases unmatched to any gene: 9. CDR3 bases read: TGTGCCAGTAGTTCCGGGACAGGGGGCGCATGGACCGGGGAG. Amino acid sequence: CASSSGTGGAWTGE. The whole CDR3 sequence is CASSSGTGGAWTGELFF.